This is a list of T cell receptor beta chains from one sample in a study of OX40 agonist ivuxolimab in advanced cancers. Measured with immunoSEQ multiplex PCR; TCRdb has only the in-frame clones, and not every one. Of tens of thousands of clones in the sample, about 88% were seen once. Sequencing was performed on CD4+ or CD8+ T cells sorted from blood, taken in a trial of the OX40 agonist ivuxolimab. These receptors came from an adult with an advanced solid tumor such as melanoma, head and neck, liver or kidney cancer. The CDR3 runs from the conserved cysteine through the conserved F or W. A D gene is named only where the DNA matches it firmly. Size values are once, few and many counts, or a class for expanded clones, and some rows have none.

>TRBV27|TRBD2|TRBJ2-7|NA
CASRNRGVVEQYF
TGTGCCAGCAGGAATCGGGGGGTGGTCGAGCAGTACTTC
>TRBV7-2|TRBD1|TRBJ1-2|NA
CASSLGGTGSIYGYTF
TGTGCCAGCAGCTTAGGGGGGACAGGTTCGATCTATGGCTACACCTTC
>TRBV9|NA|TRBJ2-1|NA
CASSFDGSVPEQFF
TGTGCCAGCAGCTTCGACGGGAGCGTCCCTGAGCAGTTCTTC
>TRBV28|NA|TRBJ1-3|few
CASIQQPNTIYF
TGTGCCAGCATCCAGCAGCCCAACACCATATATTTT
>TRBV6-1|NA|TRBJ2-7|NA
CASSPDIVYEQYF
TGTGCCAGCAGTCCCGATATTGTCTACGAGCAGTACTTC
>TRBV7-3|NA|TRBJ2-1|NA
CASSLNSDEQFF
TGTGCCAGCAGCTTAAACAGCGATGAGCAGTTCTTC
>TRBV7-3|NA|TRBJ2-3|NA
CASSVGLGDTQYF
TGTGCCAGCAGCGTTGGGTTGGGAGATACGCAGTATTTT
>TRBV18|NA|TRBJ2-1|NA
CASSKTQDYNEQFF
TGTGCCAGCTCAAAGACTCAGGACTACAATGAGCAGTTCTTC
>TRBV5-1|NA|TRBJ2-5|NA
CASSFGLFQETQYF
TGCGCCAGCAGCTTTGGACTCTTCCAAGAGACCCAGTACTTC
>TRBV7-2|NA|TRBJ2-1|few
CASSLDVAGGTGWFF
NA
>TRBV7-2|NA|TRBJ2-7|NA
CASSLSRGGEQYF
TGTGCCAGCAGCTTAAGTAGGGGCGGCGAGCAGTACTTC
>TRBV9|NA|TRBJ1-2|NA
CASRGPDIRANYGYTF
TGTGCCAGCAGGGGCCCGGATATAAGGGCTAACTATGGCTACACCTTC
>TRBV7-2|TRBD1|TRBJ1-1|NA
CASSLQQGGTEAFF
TGTGCCAGCAGCTTACAACAGGGGGGGACTGAAGCTTTCTTT
>TRBV5-1|NA|TRBJ1-2|NA
CASSPAFYGYTF
TGCGCCAGCAGCCCGGCCTTCTATGGCTACACCTTC
>TRBV29-1|NA|TRBJ2-1|NA
CSVDRTGHEQFF
TGCAGCGTTGACCGGACGGGGCATGAGCAGTTCTTC
>TRBV10-3|NA|TRBJ1-3|NA
CAISEPTRSGNTIYF
TGTGCCATCAGTGAGCCCACCCGATCTGGAAACACCATATATTTT
>TRBV6-1|TRBD1|TRBJ1-1|NA
CASSVQGEAFF
TGTGCCAGCAGTGTACAGGGGGAGGCTTTCTTT